The 22 T cell receptor beta chains below come from one sample, sequenced in a study of Graves' ophthalmopathy and Graves' hyperthyroidism. Transcripts of RNA were the source for amplifying TCR beta CDR3 regions. RT-PCR in the first round used HTBI primers; a second-round multiplex PCR followed. MiXCR, applied by TCRdb to the multiplex PCR reads, yields one record per CDR3 protein. The data hold 1 million to 1.3 million distinct CDR3 sequences, with about 40% observed a single time. Source material: peripheral blood or thyroid tissue (not recorded which). The origin of the receptors is an adult man with Graves' hyperthyroidism.

This chain links TRBV14 with TRBJ2-7; TRBD1 aligns across 7 bases. V was clipped by 4 bases and J by 1 base; unmatched bases: 13. The CDR3 loop spans 17 amino acids. Per germline, CDR1 SGHDN and CDR2 FVKESK. In DNA form, the CDR3 reads TGTGCCAGCAGCCCAAGGACAGGATCGAGAAGTTCCTACGAGCAGTACTTC. It specifies CASSPRTGSRSSYEQYF.

This clonotype showed up many times. The rearrangement joins TRBV2 to TRBJ2-2, with a tentative D call TRBD2 (6 bases). The germline gives CDR1 SNHLY, CDR2 FYNNEI. V dropped 4 bases and J dropped 1 base, with 13 bases sitting between them. The CDR3 loop spans 16 amino acids. As DNA, the CDR3 is TGTGCCAGCAGTGCCACGCGGAGGGGGAACACCGGGGAGCTGTTTTTT. Protein product: CASSATRRGNTGELFF.

The chain carries TRBV10-3 and TRBJ1-2; the D gene is possibly TRBD1 (6 bases). Trimming stripped 11 bases from V and 5 bases from J, with 21 bases between. Germline V gene data show CDR1 as ENHRY and CDR2 as SYGVKD. The CDR3 is 14 residues long. The CDR3 is CAGSKSTGSYGYTF. CDR3 bases: TGTGCCGGCAGCAAATCAACAGGGAGTTATGGCTACACCTTC.

The chain has TRBV18 and TRBJ2-2; possibly TRBD2 for D (6 bases). Trimming stripped 1 base from V and 1 base from J, with 13 bases between. The CDR3 sequence is 17 residues long. The germline gives CDR1 KGHSH, CDR2 LQKENI. The CDR3 nucleotides read TGTGCCAGCTCACCACTTGGAGGGGCGCGGAACACCGGGGAGCTGTTTTTT. Protein sequence: CASSPLGGARNTGELFF. Full variable domain (rest looked up from reference TRBV18 and TRBJ2-2): NAGVMQNPRHLVRRRGQEARLRCSPMKGHSHVYWYRQLPEEGLKFMVYLQKENIIDESGMPKERFSAEFPKEGPSILRIQQVVRGDSAAYFCASSPLGGARNTGELFFGEGSRLTVL.

This clonotype was observed at least ten times. The chain uses TRBV14 and TRBJ1-6; weak D call: TRBD1 (5 bases). In germline, CDR1 is SGHDN, CDR2 FVKESK. V lost 0 bases, J lost 10 bases, and 13 bases lay in between. The CDR3 spans 15 residues. The CDR3 loop is CASSQEPGLGSPLHF. The DNA for the CDR3 is TGTGCCAGCAGCCAAGAGCCAGGGCTTGGATCACCCCTCCACTTT. The full variable domain, completed using reference TRBV14 and TRBJ1-6, is EAGVTQFPSHSVIEKGQTVTLRCDPISGHDNLYWYRRVMGKEIKFLLHFVKESKQDESGMPNNRFLAERTGGTYSTLKVQPAELEDSGVYFCASSQEPGLGSPLHFGNGTRLTVT.

This clonotype was observed a few times. The J gene is TRBJ1-2, the V gene TRBV29-1; D is uncertain. The CDR3 consists of 11 residues. Germline CDR1 is SQVTM and CDR2 is ANQGSEA. Trimming removed 8 bases at V and 8 bases at J, with 15 bases between. The CDR3 protein is CSLDPRKGYTF. The CDR3 bases are TGCAGCTTAGATCCCAGGAAGGGCTACACCTTC.

The table lists this clonotype with many counts. V is TRBV28 and J is TRBJ1-2, with a weak D call TRBD1 (5 bases). CDR1 MDHEN and CDR2 SYDVKM come from the germline V gene. The V and J ends lost 6 bases and 3 bases respectively, with 17 bases between them. CDR3 length: 15 amino acids. The CDR3 is CASSPSGREYYGYTF. The CDR3 DNA is TGTGCCAGCAGCCCTTCTGGCAGGGAGTACTATGGCTACACCTTC.

This chain uses TRBV18 with TRBJ1-4; no clear D gene. The CDR3 is 15 residues long. CDR1 KGHSH and CDR2 LQKENI come from the germline V gene. Trimming shortened V by 0 bases and J by 8 bases, and 13 bases separated the two germline ends. The CDR3 DNA reads as TGTGCCAGCTCACCACCGATCGGGGTTCGGGAAAAACTGTTTTTT. Translation: CASSPPIGVREKLFF.

The table lists this clonotype with many counts. This chain links TRBV10-2 with TRBJ2-5; a possible D gene is TRBD2 (5 bases). The CDR3 extends over 13 amino acids. V was pared by 4 bases and J by 4 bases, with 10 bases between. Germline V gives CDR1 WSHSY, CDR2 SAAADI. CDR3 region: CASSGGLAETQYF. DNA for the CDR3: TGCGCCAGCAGTGGTGGGCTAGCAGAGACCCAGTACTTC.

The V gene is TRBV24-1, the J gene TRBJ1-2; possible D gene TRBD1, 5 bases. The CDR3 covers 16 residues. V gave up 2 bases and J gave up 5 bases, with 17 bases separating them. Per the germline V gene, CDR1 is KGHDR and CDR2 is SFDVKD. DNA of the CDR3: TGTGCCACCAGTGATTCCGGGAGGGGCATCGGATATGGCTACACCTTC. Encoded protein: CATSDSGRGIGYGYTF.

As regards this clonotype: A much larger clone sits a single nucleotide away, making a read error possible. J is TRBJ2-7 and V is TRBV20-1; 10 bases are shared with TRBD2. The CDR3 runs 16 residues. Trimming cost V 3 bases and J 4 bases; bases outside gene matches: 12. CDR1 DFQATT and CDR2 SNEGSKA come from the germline V gene (reference sequence). The CDR3 sequence: CSARDRSGRSFYEQYF. Written as DNA, the CDR3 is TGCAGTGCTAGGGACCGTAGCGGGAGGTCTTTTTACGAGCAGTACTTC.

A few counts support this clonotype. This chain links TRBV3-1 with TRBJ1-1, with D unresolved. This CDR3 has 14 amino acids. Germline CDR1 LGHDT, CDR2 YNNKEL (reference sequence). V lost 0 bases to trimming and J lost 1 base, with 6 bases between them. The DNA of the CDR3 is TGTGCCAGCAGCCAAGATCCCCCGAACACTGAAGCTTTCTTT. This gives the protein CASSQDPPNTEAFF.

This clonotype was recorded many times. The rearrangement links TRBV24-1 to TRBJ2-5, with 13 bases fitting TRBD2. J was trimmed by 4 bases and V by 5 bases; bases with no gene match: 9. The CDR3 spans 17 residues. Per germline, CDR1 KGHDR and CDR2 SFDVKD. The CDR3 sequence: CATSGVTSGRLGETQYF. The CDR3 DNA sequence: TGTGCCACCAGTGGTGTGACTAGCGGGAGGCTAGGAGAGACCCAGTACTTC.

This clonotype was observed a handful of times. This chain joins TRBV20-1 and TRBJ1-1, with unresolved D. Trimming removed 0 bases at V and 3 bases at J, with 11 bases between. Germline V gene lookup returns CDR1 DFQATT and CDR2 SNEGSKA (reference sequence). CDR3 length: 14 residues. The CDR3 here is CSARDRGVDTEAFF. The CDR3 DNA reads TGCAGTGCTAGAGATCGTGGGGTCGACACTGAAGCTTTCTTT.

This clonotype was seen many times. The chain joins TRBV5-1 to TRBJ1-5; D is perhaps TRBD1 (5 bases). This CDR3 contains 16 residues. Trimming took 4 bases from V and 1 from J, leaving 15 bases between them. Germline assignment: CDR1 SGHRS and CDR2 YFSETQ. The CDR3, as DNA: TGCGCCAGCAGCATGGACGTAGGGGAAAGCAATCAGCCCCAGCATTTT. Its translation is CASSMDVGESNQPQHF. The entire variable domain, with the rest obtained from reference TRBV5-1 and TRBJ1-5, is as follows: KAGVTQTPRYLIKTRGQQVTLSCSPISGHRSVSWYQQTPGQGLQFLFEYFSETQRNKGNFPGRFSGRQFSNSRSEMNVSTLELGDSALYLCASSMDVGESNQPQHFGDGTRLSIL.

This clonotype was counted a single time. One end of the junction is discordant with germline, which a read error may explain. The rearrangement joins TRBV5-1 to TRBJ2-7; D perhaps matches TRBD1 (6 bases). This CDR3 has 14 residues. The germline V gene has CDR1 SGHRS and CDR2 YFSETQ. CDR3 residues: CAGSLSIKGVEQYF. The CDR3 nucleotides are TGCGCCGGCAGCTTGAGTATAAAGGGGGTCGAGCAATACTTC.

As to this clonotype: A read error may be the cause here, since a much bigger clone is one base away. The J gene is TRBJ1-4, the V gene TRBV12-3 or TRBV12-4; D remains ambiguous. The CDR3 runs to 14 residues. With 1 base removed from V and 8 bases from J, the gap between germline ends came to 11 bases. The CDR3 nucleotides are TGTGCCAGCAGTTTAGGGGCGGAGAAGGAAAAACTGTTTTTT. Its protein product is CASSLGAEKEKLFF.

The gene calls are TRBV29-1 and TRBJ2-7; D perhaps matches TRBD2 (7 bases). Germline CDR1 reads SQVTM; CDR2 reads ANQGSEA. The CDR3 totals 12 residues. V lost 7 bases, J lost 2 bases, and 12 bases lay in between. This CDR3 reads CSAAGATYEQYF. Here the CDR3 DNA reads TGCAGCGCTGCGGGGGCCACCTACGAGCAGTACTTC.

With respect to this clonotype: Germline is not matched at one junction end, which may reflect a read error. The chain couples TRBV29-1 to TRBJ2-7; 11 bases map to TRBD1. The germline V gene has CDR1 SQVTM and CDR2 ANQGSEA. The CDR3 runs 14 residues. CDR3 protein: CGVGTGGTAYEQYF. The CDR3 DNA is TGCGGCGTTGGGACAGGGGGTACAGCCTACGAGCAGTACTTC.

V gene TRBV3-1 combines with J gene TRBJ2-7; D unresolved. CDR1 LGHDT and CDR2 YNNKEL come from the germline V gene (reference sequence). CDR3 length: 16 amino acids. The germline V and J ends were trimmed by 3 bases and 0 bases, with 15 bases remaining between them. The CDR3 DNA follows: TGTGCCAGCAGCCATTCCTTAGGAGCGACCTCCTACGAGCAGTACTTC. It translates to CASSHSLGATSYEQYF.

This clonotype was counted at least ten times. The chain links TRBV7-9 to TRBJ2-2; 9 nucleotides match TRBD1. V shed 5 bases and J 6 bases; nucleotides not matched to a gene: 10. CDR1 is SEHNR and CDR2 is FQNEAQ in the germline V gene (reference sequence). The CDR3 covers 16 residues. CDR3 region: CASSQWDRVVSGELFF. CDR3 nucleotides: TGTGCCAGCAGCCAGTGGGACAGGGTCGTTTCCGGGGAGCTGTTTTTT.

Points on this clonotype: A clone one base away is much larger, so this may be a read error. The chain links TRBV6-1 to TRBJ2-5, with D uncertain. Trimming stripped 8 bases from V and 2 bases from J, with 9 bases between. Germline CDR1 is MNHNS and CDR2 is SASEGT. The CDR3 spans 12 residues. The CDR3 DNA follows: TGTGCCAGCCATGGCAGTCAAGAGACCCAGTACTTC. Its protein is CASHGSQETQYF.